Each of the 10 T cell receptor beta chains below was sequenced from the same sample in a study of blood T cell repertoires in COVID-19. Profiled with immunoSEQ multiplex PCR; TCRdb holds only in-frame clones, not every one. The data hold roughly 130,000 clones, with approximately 80% observed a single time. The sample consisted of peripheral blood. The source is a woman between 50 and 59 years old with acute or convalescent COVID-19.

This sequence joins TRBV19 and TRBJ1-5; TRBD1 matches at 8 bases. The germline gives CDR1 LNHDA, CDR2 SQIVND (reference sequence). Trimming removed 4 bases from V and 2 bases from J; junction bases left unmatched: 1. The CDR3 contains 14 residues. CDR3: CASSTGQGNQPQHF. CDR3 coding DNA: TGTGCCAGTAGTACGGGACAGGGCAATCAGCCCCAGCATTTT.

As concerns this clone: One end of the junction varies from germline; a read error may be responsible. The sample carries other DNA sequences with the same CDR3. The chain links TRBV11-2 to TRBJ2-1; perhaps TRBD2 as D (6 bases). Germline CDR1 SGHAT, CDR2 FQNNGV. The CDR3 has 14 amino acids. The CDR3 loop is CASSLLLAAHEQFF. The CDR3 region has the DNA TGTGCCAGCAGCTTACTACTAGCAGCCCATGAGCAATTCTTC. The variable domain in full, with the rest retrieved from reference TRBV11-2 and TRBJ2-1, is EAGVAQSPRYKIIEKRQSVAFWCNPISGHATLYWYQQILGQGPKLLIQFQNNGVVDDSQLPKDRFSAERLKGVDSTLKIQPAKLEDSAVYLCASSLLLAAHEQFFGPGTRLTVL.

This sequence joins TRBV27 and TRBJ2-3; tentatively, D is TRBD1 (6 bases). Germline-derived CDR1 and CDR2 are MNHEY and SMNVEV (reference sequence). Trimming took off 6 bases at V and 6 bases at J, with 22 bases between the two ends. This CDR3 is 16 amino acids long. The DNA of the CDR3 is TGTGCCAGCAGCCTTAAACTAGTTTCCACAGGGGATACGCAGTATTTT. Protein sequence: CASSLKLVSTGDTQYF.

This chain uses TRBV19 with TRBJ1-1; 8 nucleotides align to TRBD1. Germline trimming cut 5 bases from V and 4 bases from J; bases unmatched to any gene: 18. Germline V lookup: CDR1 LNHDA, CDR2 SQIVND (reference sequence). This CDR3 region has 18 residues. The CDR3 nucleotides are TGTGCCAGTAGTCCCACTAGACGTTACTGGACAGGGATCACTGAAGCTTTCTTT. It encodes CASSPTRRYWTGITEAFF.

The count of this clone is one. The V and J genes are TRBV28 and TRBJ1-1; D is uncertain. V was cut by 8 bases and J by 10 bases, with 17 bases left in between. The CDR3 has 12 amino acids. Per the germline V gene, CDR1 is MDHEN and CDR2 is SYDVKM. The CDR3 is CASEAALLGAFF. The CDR3 DNA reads as TGTGCCAGCGAGGCCGCCCTCCTAGGAGCTTTCTTT.

V and J are TRBV7-3 and TRBJ2-1; a weak D match, TRBD2 (6 bases). There are 21 residues in the CDR3. Trimming took 2 bases from V and 0 from J, leaving 26 bases between them. The germline V gene has CDR1 SGHTA and CDR2 FQGTGA. The CDR3 nucleotides are TGTGCCAGCAGCTTAGGATCGGATGGCCAGGGAGGAGGAGGCTCCTACAATGAGCAGTTCTTC. Its protein is CASSLGSDGQGGGGSYNEQFF.

This rearrangement joins TRBV9 to TRBJ1-1; tentative D call: TRBD1 (5 bases). Germline CDR1 SGDLS, CDR2 YYNGEE. The CDR3 loop spans 14 amino acids. V was shortened by 0 bases and J by 5 bases, with 11 bases between the two germline ends. CDR3 loop: CASSVEGLETEAFF. The CDR3 region has the DNA TGTGCCAGCAGCGTAGAGGGGTTGGAAACTGAAGCTTTCTTT.

The V and J genes are TRBV21-1 and TRBJ1-2; TRBD1 is the table's D call and was not checked against the DNA. TRBV21-1 is annotated as a pseudogene. The CDR3 contains 15 residues. The CDR3 nucleotides read TGTGCCAGCAGCAAAGATTCAGGCCCCAACTATGGCTACACCTTC. This codes for CASSKDSGPNYGYTF.

This clone occurred a few times. The V gene is TRBV6-5, the J gene TRBJ2-7; no firm D call. The CDR3 covers 11 residues. The V and J ends lost 7 bases and 4 bases respectively, with 8 bases between them. Germline V gene data show CDR1 as MNHEY and CDR2 as SVGAGI. The CDR3 region is CASMMAYEQYF. As DNA, the CDR3 is TGTGCCAGCATGATGGCTTACGAGCAGTACTTC.

V gene TRBV6-1 combines with J gene TRBJ1-3; no clear D gene. The CDR3 length is 16 residues. Trimming left V 0 bases short and J 0 bases short, with 9 bases between. Germline lookup yields CDR1 MNHNS and CDR2 SASEGT. The CDR3 DNA is TGTGCCAGCAGTGAAGCAGCGGGTCACTCTGGAAACACCATATATTTT. Translated, it gives CASSEAAGHSGNTIYF.